What follows are 12 T cell receptor beta chains derived from one specimen sequenced in a study of T cells in Graves' hyperthyroidism and ophthalmopathy. RNA transcripts were the template for amplifying TCR beta CDR3 regions. First-round RT-PCR with HTBI primers amplified the TCR CDR3 region. TCRdb reanalysed the multiplex PCR reads using MiXCR and keeps one entry per CDR3 protein. This sample has a few hundred thousand distinct CDR3 sequences, with about 43% found just once. Sample: peripheral blood or thyroid tissue (not recorded which). These receptor sequences come from an adult woman with Graves' disease, either hyperthyroidism or ophthalmopathy (not recorded which).

The chain is built from TRBV20-1 and TRBJ1-6; 8 bases match TRBD1. The CDR3 length is 14 residues. CDR1 is DFQATT, CDR2 SNEGSKA, per germline (reference sequence). The V gene end was trimmed by 7 bases and the J gene end by 3 bases; junction bases not matched to a gene: 5. CDR3 bases: TGCAGTGTCCCCGGACAGGGCTATAATTCACCCCTCCACTTT. Encoded protein: CSVPGQGYNSPLHF.

The V and J genes are TRBV15 and TRBJ1-5; no clear D gene. The V gene lost 5 bases and the J gene lost 0 bases, with 11 bases spanning the gap. Per germline, CDR1 LNHNV and CDR2 YYDKDF (reference sequence). CDR3 length: 15 residues. CDR3 nucleotide sequence: TGTGCCACCAGCCGCGAGCTTAATAGCAATCAGCCCCAGCATTTT. It yields the protein CATSRELNSNQPQHF.

The rearrangement uses TRBV25-1 and TRBJ2-5; TRBD2 matches at 7 bases. This CDR3 is 12 amino acids long. Germline CDR1 and CDR2: MGHDK and SYGVNS. The CDR3 nucleotides read TGTGCTAGAGGGGCGGGAGTAGAGACCCAGTACTTC. Encoded protein: CARGAGVETQYF.

The rearrangement joins TRBV9 to TRBJ1-1; D possibly corresponds to TRBD1 (6 bases). V was pared by 5 bases and J by 12 bases, with 17 bases between. Germline V gene data show CDR1 as SGDLS and CDR2 as YYNGEE. The CDR3 has 12 residues. The CDR3 sequence is CASRAAGDGTFF. The CDR3 DNA sequence: TGTGCCAGCAGGGCAGCAGGGGACGGAACTTTCTTT. Supplemented by reference TRBV9 and TRBJ1-1, the full variable domain reads DSGVTQTPKHLITATGQRVTLRCSPRSGDLSVYWYQQSLDQGLQFLIQYYNGEERAKGNILERFSAQQFPDLHSELNLSSLELGDSALYFCASRAAGDGTFFGQGTRLTVV.

This chain links TRBV10-1 with TRBJ2-3; 8 nucleotides align to TRBD2. With V trimmed by 5 bases and J by 4 bases, 11 bases remained unmatched. Germline-derived CDR1 and CDR2 are WNHNN and SYGVQD (reference sequence). The CDR3 extends over 16 amino acids. The CDR3 coding sequence is TGCGCCAGCAGTCCCTCAGCGGGAGCGGGGGCAGATACGCAGTATTTT. Residues: CASSPSAGAGADTQYF.

The rearrangement joins TRBV10-2 to TRBJ1-5; D is ambiguous. The CDR3 has 16 amino acids. V lost 5 bases and J 1 base, leaving 15 bases between the germline ends. Germline V gene data show CDR1 as WSHSY and CDR2 as SAAADI. The CDR3 sequence: CASSRGLGASNQPQHF. The CDR3 region has the DNA TGCGCCAGCAGTCGAGGGTTGGGTGCAAGCAATCAGCCCCAGCATTTT.

This clonotype has a count of ten or more. The chain's CDR3 is CASSLARNEQYF. The CDR3 bases are TGTGCCAGCAGCCTCGCTAGGAACGAGCAGTACTTC. J is TRBJ2-7 and V is TRBV3-1; D is unclear. Deletions cut 4 bases from V and 5 bases from J, with 9 bases between. There are 12 residues in the CDR3. From germline, CDR1 is LGHDT and CDR2 YNNKEL (reference sequence).

This clonotype was picked up many times. The chain has TRBV19 and TRBJ2-2, with 7 bases fitting TRBD1. CDR1 and CDR2 (germline): LNHDA, SQIVND (reference sequence). V lost 2 bases to trimming and J lost 0 bases; unmatched junction nucleotides: 9. The CDR3 sequence is 18 residues long. The CDR3 DNA reads as TGTGCCAGTAGTATACGGTACAGGGGCACAACGAACACCGGGGAGCTGTTTTTT. As protein: CASSIRYRGTTNTGELFF.

This clonotype showed up many times. The rearrangement links TRBV11-1 to TRBJ2-5; D is possibly TRBD1 (6 bases). The CDR3 spans 14 residues. Germline V lookup: CDR1 SGHAT, CDR2 FQDESV (reference sequence). V lost 3 bases to trimming and J lost 2 bases, with 10 bases between them. The CDR3 reads CASSFNREQETQYF. In nucleotides, the CDR3 is TGTGCCAGCAGCTTCAACAGGGAACAAGAGACCCAGTACTTC.

This clonotype came up many times. V usage is TRBV7-9 and J usage is TRBJ2-3, with D unclear. Germline V gene data show CDR1 as SEHNR and CDR2 as FQNEAQ (reference sequence). The length of the CDR3 is 12 residues. The germline V and J ends were trimmed by 4 bases and 3 bases, with 5 bases remaining between them. The CDR3 DNA is TGTGCCAGCAGCTCCGGAACAGATACGCAGTATTTT. As protein: CASSSGTDTQYF.

At least ten counts were recorded for this clonotype. The V gene is TRBV20-1, the J gene TRBJ2-6; D is undetermined. This CDR3 has 15 residues. From germline, CDR1 is DFQATT and CDR2 SNEGSKA (reference sequence). Trimming pared 0 bases from V and 2 bases from J, leaving 8 bases between. In DNA form, the CDR3 reads TGCAGTGCTAGAGATAAAACGGCTGGGGCCAACGTCCTGACTTTC. This encodes CSARDKTAGANVLTF.

This clonotype was found many times. The gene calls are TRBV12-3 or TRBV12-4 and TRBJ2-7, with D uncertain. V gave up 4 bases and J gave up 1 base, with 11 bases separating them. The CDR3 runs to 14 residues. In DNA form, the CDR3 reads TGTGCCAGCAGTTATTTCGGCGTTTCCTACGAGCAGTACTTC. It is translated as CASSYFGVSYEQYF.